These 9 T cell receptor beta chains share one sample of origin, sequenced in a study of CD8 T cells in ankylosing spondylitis. Overall study results and limits: It appeared that ankylosing spondylitis blood was characterized by a TCR beta motif of several highly homologous variants.

These receptors are not linked to any known antigen. Via MiXCR, TCRdb re-called the 5' RACE reads, giving one row per CDR3 protein. The sample holds around 450,000 distinct CDR3 sequences, roughly 26% seen once. The sequencing input was blood, either unsorted or a sorted T cell fraction (not recorded which). The source of these receptors is a male donor with ankylosing spondylitis.

The V call is TRBV21-1, the J call TRBJ2-5; the table's D call of TRBD1 was not tested on the DNA. TRBV21-1 is designated a pseudogene. CDR3 length equals 12 residues. The CDR3 region is CARKTVQETQYF. CDR3 nucleotide sequence: TGTGCCAGAAAGACAGTGCAAGAGACCCAGTACTTC.

This sequence joins TRBV6-2 or TRBV6-3 and TRBJ2-5; 8 nucleotides match TRBD1. The length of the CDR3 is 13 residues. J lost 4 bases, V lost 6 bases, and 4 bases had no gene match. Germline assignment: CDR1 MNHEY and CDR2 SVGEGT. For the CDR3, the DNA is TGTGCCAGCAGCCGCGGACAGGGAGAGACCCAGTACTTC. It translates to CASSRGQGETQYF.

This clonotype was detected a few times. The chain carries TRBV7-9 and TRBJ2-1; 8 bases line up with TRBD1. After removal of 6 bases from V and 5 bases from J, the junction contained 9 bases not matched to a gene. In germline, CDR1 is SEHNR, CDR2 FQNEAQ (reference sequence). The CDR3 has 15 residues. The CDR3 DNA sequence: TGTGCCAGCAGTTCCGACAGGGGCATAAACAATGAGCAGTTCTTC. Translating gives CASSSDRGINNEQFF.

This clonotype was seen more than once but under ten times. The V and J genes are TRBV3-1 and TRBJ1-2; D not certain. Trimming shortened V by 2 bases and J by 2 bases, and 9 bases separated the two germline ends. Germline-derived CDR1 and CDR2 are LGHDT and YNNKEL (reference sequence). The CDR3 loop spans 14 amino acids. The CDR3 protein is CASSQTTGNYGYTF. Written as DNA, the CDR3 is TGTGCCAGCAGCCAAACTACGGGAAACTATGGCTACACCTTC.

This rearrangement joins TRBV6-1 to TRBJ2-4; no firm D call. Germline V gene lookup returns CDR1 MNHNS and CDR2 SASEGT. This CDR3 has 12 amino acids. Trimming pared 3 bases from V and 2 bases from J, leaving 2 bases between. As DNA, the CDR3 is TGTGCCAGCAGTGACTCCAAAAACATTCAGTACTTC. It is translated as CASSDSKNIQYF.

The rearrangement joins TRBV5-1 to TRBJ2-7; D unclear. Trimming cost V 4 bases and J 4 bases, with 12 bases left between them. The CDR3 consists of 13 residues. Germline loops: CDR1 SGHRS, CDR2 YFSETQ. CDR3 sequence reads: CASSHDVRYEQYF. The CDR3 DNA follows: TGCGCCAGCAGCCATGACGTGAGGTACGAGCAGTACTTC.

The sample holds a few counts of this clonotype. The rearrangement joins TRBV12-3 or TRBV12-4 to TRBJ2-5; D is unresolved. V was cut by 1 base and J by 7 bases, with 10 bases left in between. CDR3 length: 13 residues. The CDR3 nucleotides read TGTGCCAGCAGTTTAGGGGCCCGAACGACCCAGTACTTC. Translated, it gives CASSLGARTTQYF.

V usage is TRBV7-8 and J usage is TRBJ1-1; 7 positions agree with TRBD1. The germline CDR1 and CDR2 sequences are SGHVS and FQNEAQ. This CDR3 has 15 residues. Germline trimming cut 5 bases from V and 5 bases from J; bases unmatched to any gene: 11. The CDR3 protein is CASSQAGTVGTEAFF. The CDR3 region has the DNA TGTGCCAGCAGCCAGGCCGGGACAGTTGGTACTGAAGCTTTCTTT.

The rearrangement uses TRBV5-1 and TRBJ1-2; 9 nucleotides match TRBD1. Looked up from germline, CDR1 is SGHRS and CDR2 is YFSETQ. CDR3 length: 16 amino acids. V lost 0 bases, J lost 1 base, and 4 bases stayed unmatched. CDR3 DNA sequence: TGCGCCAGCAGCTTGGCCGGGACAGGGAATAACTATGGCTACACCTTC. This translates into CASSLAGTGNNYGYTF. The whole variable domain, remainder taken from reference TRBV5-1 and TRBJ1-2, is KAGVTQTPRYLIKTRGQQVTLSCSPISGHRSVSWYQQTPGQGLQFLFEYFSETQRNKGNFPGRFSGRQFSNSRSEMNVSTLELGDSALYLCASSLAGTGNNYGYTFGSGTRLTVV.